A single sample is the source of the 15 T cell receptor beta chains below, sequenced in a study of blood T cells in healthy people across ages. The second PCR ran roughly 6 to 11 cycles with a sample-barcoded 5' primer and J-beta primers. TCRdb re-called the 5' RACE reads with MiXCR, one entry per CDR3 protein. Among 800,000 or so distinct CDR3 sequences listed, around 25% were seen once. These sequences were also reported in another study, on T cells of mothers and their children.

Material for sequencing was blood. The receptors shown here come from a boy younger than 18 in good health.

This clonotype was counted a few times. The chain employs TRBV7-9 and TRBJ2-1, with D tentatively TRBD2 (6 bases). CDR1 is SEHNR, CDR2 FQNEAQ, per germline (reference sequence). Trimming took off 1 base at V and 4 bases at J, with 20 bases between the two ends. This CDR3 has 18 amino acids. CDR3 protein: CASSLEAGSRVLYNEQFF. CDR3 sequence (DNA): TGTGCCAGCAGCTTAGAGGCGGGGAGCAGGGTGTTGTACAATGAGCAGTTCTTC.

The CDR3 here is CATRQVSTDTQYF. Written as DNA, the CDR3 is TGTGCCACCCGCCAAGTCAGCACAGATACGCAGTATTTT. This chain uses TRBV6-5 with TRBJ2-3; D is unresolved. CDR3 length: 13 residues. In germline, CDR1 is MNHEY, CDR2 SVGAGI. The V end lost 10 bases, the J end lost 0 bases, and 11 bases lay between the germline ends.

The table lists this clonotype with a few counts. This chain links TRBV3-1 with TRBJ2-2; 7 bases line up with TRBD2. Looked up from germline, CDR1 is LGHDT and CDR2 is YNNKEL (reference sequence). There are 17 residues in the CDR3. Trimming cost V 4 bases and J 5 bases; bases outside gene matches: 13. The CDR3 region is CASSPNTRGGRTGELFF. CDR3 nucleotide sequence: TGTGCCAGCAGCCCCAATACCCGGGGAGGGCGAACCGGGGAGCTGTTTTTT.

In this sample, this clonotype turned up once. J is TRBJ2-5 and V is TRBV9; tentative D call: TRBD1 (6 bases). CDR1 is SGDLS and CDR2 is YYNGEE in the germline V gene. The CDR3 has 12 amino acids. V dropped 4 bases and J dropped 9 bases, with 13 bases sitting between them. The CDR3, as DNA: TGTGCCAGCAGCACTTCAACAGGGCCCCAGTACTTC. It yields the protein CASSTSTGPQYF.

This rearrangement joins TRBV2 to TRBJ2-2; the D is unclear. The CDR3 is made up of 16 amino acids. CDR1 is SNHLY and CDR2 is FYNNEI in the germline V gene. The ends were cut back, 3 bases at V and 1 base at J, with 12 bases in the middle. CDR3 bases: TGTGCCAGCAGTGAGAGCAGATTAAAGAACACCGGGGAGCTGTTTTTT. It translates to CASSESRLKNTGELFF.

The rearrangement links TRBV29-1 to TRBJ2-1, with 9 bases that match TRBD2. CDR1 SQVTM and CDR2 ANQGSEA come from the germline V gene. This CDR3 is 13 amino acids long. The ends lost 4 bases at V and 9 bases at J; junction bases unmatched: 7. The CDR3 loop is CSVVAGEGGEQFF. The CDR3 nucleotides are TGCAGCGTTGTAGCGGGAGAGGGTGGTGAGCAGTTCTTC.

The table lists this clonotype with a few counts. The chain has TRBV28 and TRBJ2-2; no definite D call. CDR1 and CDR2 (germline): MDHEN, SYDVKM. CDR3 length: 12 residues. The germline V and J ends were trimmed by 4 bases and 6 bases, with 6 bases remaining between them. In nucleotides, the CDR3 is TGTGCCAGCAGTTCCTTTGCCGGGGAGCTGTTTTTT. This sequence encodes CASSSFAGELFF.

The chain recombines TRBV12-2 with TRBJ2-7; the D call of TRBD2 is as the table states it, not checked on the DNA. TRBV12-2 is recorded as a pseudogene. The CDR3 consists of 15 residues. The CDR3 sequence is CASRYGGTRVGEQYF. The DNA for the CDR3 is TGTGCAAGTCGCTACGGGGGGACTAGAGTGGGCGAGCAGTACTTC.

This sequence joins TRBV20-1 and TRBJ1-4; unclear D gene. Trimming left V 3 bases short and J 5 bases short, with 7 bases between. Per germline, CDR1 DFQATT and CDR2 SNEGSKA (reference sequence). There are 12 residues in the CDR3. This chain's CDR3 is CSASFQNEKLFF. The CDR3 DNA is TGCAGTGCTAGCTTTCAAAATGAAAAACTGTTTTTT.

The chain carries TRBV19 and TRBJ1-2; 7 bases line up with TRBD1. The V segment lost 3 bases and the J segment 2 bases; nucleotides outside the gene matches: 6. Germline V gene data show CDR1 as LNHDA and CDR2 as SQIVND (reference sequence). This CDR3 comprises 15 residues. CDR3 residues: CASSIPGDRNYGYTF. As DNA, the CDR3 is TGTGCCAGTAGTATCCCAGGGGACAGAAACTATGGCTACACCTTC.

This clonotype was picked up a small number of times. The chain employs TRBV12-3 or TRBV12-4 and TRBJ1-5; no clear D. The CDR3 totals 11 residues. V was trimmed by 6 bases and J by 6 bases, leaving 6 bases between them. The CDR3 sequence is CASSHGQPQHF. Here the CDR3 DNA reads TGTGCCAGCAGCCACGGTCAGCCCCAGCATTTT.

V usage is TRBV4-1 and J usage is TRBJ2-5; TRBD2 matches at 9 bases. CDR1 MGHRA and CDR2 YSYEKL come from the germline V gene. The CDR3 runs to 17 residues. V trimming: 0 bases; J trimming: 1 base; junction bases outside the gene matches: 6. The CDR3 DNA follows: TGCGCCAGCAGCCAAGATCGGCTAGCGGGACTCCAAGAGACCCAGTACTTC. Its translation: CASSQDRLAGLQETQYF.

This clonotype was observed once. The chain recombines TRBV7-2 with TRBJ2-1; TRBD1 matches at 8 bases. The J call may not be correct, given that the DNA end is closer to TRBJ2-7. This CDR3 region has 16 residues. Germline CDR1 SGHTA, CDR2 FQGNSA. CDR3 amino acids: CASSSIPRQGYYEQYF. In nucleotides, the CDR3 is TGTGCCAGCAGCTCAATCCCCAGACAGGGGTACTACGAGCAGTACTTC.

V is TRBV4-3 and J is TRBJ1-4; D gene unclear. The V and J ends lost 2 bases and 3 bases respectively, with 13 bases between them. CDR3 length equals 16 residues. Per the germline V gene, CDR1 is LGHNA and CDR2 is YSLEER. The CDR3 is CASSQSSHNANEKLFF. CDR3 DNA: TGCGCCAGCAGCCAATCTAGTCACAATGCTAATGAAAAACTGTTTTTT.

This clonotype is a singleton in its sample. V and J are TRBV29-1 and TRBJ1-2, with D unresolved. Trimming took off 4 bases at V and 4 bases at J, with 10 bases between the two ends. This CDR3 has 12 residues. Germline V gene sequence: CDR1 SQVTM, CDR2 ANQGSEA. CDR3 residues: CSVVKQSYGYTF. CDR3 DNA sequence: TGCAGCGTTGTTAAACAGAGCTATGGCTACACCTTC.